Listed below are T cell receptor beta chains from one sample, sequenced in a study of cytomegalovirus exposure and HLA in healthy donors. The repertoire was sequenced with immunoSEQ multiplex PCR; TCRdb's copy has only in-frame clones and lacks some. The sample consists of fewer than 40,000 clones, 65% of them appearing once. The sequenced sample consisted of PBMCs. These receptors were obtained from a man aged 50 to 59 in good health and CMV-seropositive. CDR3s include the opening cysteine and the closing phenylalanine or tryptophan. The D gene is left open where the match is weak. Clone size is shown for a subset of rows, as once, few, many or a class of expanded clone.

v_gene,len,abundance,d_gene,j_gene,CDR3aa,CDR3nt
TRBV5-1,13,.,.,TRBJ1-1,CASRGGLNTEAFF,TGCGCCAGCAGGGGAGGGCTGAACACTGAAGCTTTCTTT
TRBV5-1,14,.,.,TRBJ2-1,CASGITGTLNEQFF,TGCGCCAGCGGGATTACCGGGACTTTGAATGAGCAGTTCTTC
TRBV4-1,15,.,TRBD1,TRBJ1-2,CASSLSEGAEGGYTF,TGCGCCAGCAGCCTAAGTGAGGGGGCGGAAGGGGGCTACACCTTC
TRBV18,14,.,TRBD1,TRBJ2-5,CASSPGQGMETQYF,TGTGCCAGCTCACCCGGACAGGGGATGGAGACCCAGTACTTC
TRBV6-5,15,medium-sized,.,TRBJ2-1,CASSYSISTGNEQFF,TGTGCCAGCAGTTACTCAATCTCGACAGGCAATGAGCAGTTCTTC
TRBV6-5,15,.,.,TRBJ2-5,CASSYWGGALETQYF,TGTGCCAGCAGTTACTGGGGGGGGGCTTTAGAGACCCAGTACTTC
TRBV28,14,.,TRBD1,TRBJ1-1,CASRGTALNTEAFF,TGTGCCAGCAGGGGGACAGCGTTGAACACTGAAGCTTTCTTT
TRBV9,14,once,.,TRBJ1-4,CASSEGGGDEKLFF,TGTGCCAGCAGCGAGGGAGGCGGGGATGAAAAACTGTTTTTT
TRBV30,13,.,TRBD1,TRBJ2-7,CAWSPDRGEEQYF,TGTGCCTGGAGCCCGGACAGGGGGGAAGAGCAGTACTTC
TRBV5-6,13,.,TRBD1,TRBJ2-5,CASSRRGLETQYF,TGTGCCAGCAGCCGCAGGGGGCTTGAGACCCAGTACTTC
TRBV18,17,.,TRBD2,TRBJ2-5,CASSPPQSGGLHQTQYF,TGTGCCAGCTCACCACCGCAAAGCGGGGGACTACACCAGACCCAGTACTTC
TRBV9,14,.,.,TRBJ1-1,CASSVGEANTEAFF,TGTGCCAGCAGCGTAGGAGAGGCGAACACTGAAGCTTTCTTT
TRBV6-1,15,.,TRBD1,TRBJ1-3,CASSEKWTGRNTIYF,TGTGCCAGCAGTGAAAAATGGACAGGGAGAAACACCATATATTTT
TRBV28,11,.,.,TRBJ1-5,CASSQIEPQHF,TGTGCCAGCAGTCAGATTGAGCCCCAGCATTTT
TRBV7-9,12,.,.,TRBJ1-4,CASSARGEKLFF,TGTGCCAGCAGCGCCCGAGGTGAAAAACTGTTTTTT
TRBV2,16,.,TRBD2,TRBJ2-1,CASSEWASGGYNEQFF,TGTGCCAGCAGTGAATGGGCTAGCGGGGGGTACAATGAGCAGTTCTTC